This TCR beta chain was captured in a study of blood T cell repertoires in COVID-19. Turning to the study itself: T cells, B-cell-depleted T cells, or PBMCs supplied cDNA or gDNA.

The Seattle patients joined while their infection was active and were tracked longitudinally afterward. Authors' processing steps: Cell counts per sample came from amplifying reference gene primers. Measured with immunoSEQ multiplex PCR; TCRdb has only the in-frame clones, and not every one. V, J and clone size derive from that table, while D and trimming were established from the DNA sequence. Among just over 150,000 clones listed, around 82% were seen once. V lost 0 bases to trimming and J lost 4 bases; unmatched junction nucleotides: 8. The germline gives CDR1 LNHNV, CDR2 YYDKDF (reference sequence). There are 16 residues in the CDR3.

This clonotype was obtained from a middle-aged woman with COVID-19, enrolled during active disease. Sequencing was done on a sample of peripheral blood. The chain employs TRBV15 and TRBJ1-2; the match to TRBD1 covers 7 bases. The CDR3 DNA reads TGTGCCACCAGCAGAGATAGGACAGGAAGTGCCTATGGCTACACCTTC. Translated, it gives CATSRDRTGSAYGYTF. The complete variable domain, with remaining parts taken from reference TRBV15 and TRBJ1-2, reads DAMVIQNPRYQVTQFGKPVTLSCSQTLNHNVMYWYQQKSSQAPKLLFHYYDKDFNNEADTPDNFQSRRPNTSFCFLDIRSPGLGDTAMYLCATSRDRTGSAYGYTFGSGTRLTVV.